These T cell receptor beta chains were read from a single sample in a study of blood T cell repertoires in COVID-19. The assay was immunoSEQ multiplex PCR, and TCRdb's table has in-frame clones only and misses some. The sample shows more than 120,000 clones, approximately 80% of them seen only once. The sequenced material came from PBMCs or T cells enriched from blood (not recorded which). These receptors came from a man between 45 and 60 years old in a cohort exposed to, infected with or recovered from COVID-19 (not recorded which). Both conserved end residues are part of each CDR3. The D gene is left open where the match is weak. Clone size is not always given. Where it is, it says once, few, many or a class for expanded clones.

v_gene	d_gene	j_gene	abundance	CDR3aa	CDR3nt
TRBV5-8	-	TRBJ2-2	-	CASSLETPTTGELFF	TGTGCCAGCAGCTTGGAAACACCGACAACCGGGGAGCTGTTTTTT
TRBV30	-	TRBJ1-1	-	CAWSVEEGTEAFF	TGTGCCTGGAGTGTAGAGGAGGGCACTGAAGCTTTCTTT
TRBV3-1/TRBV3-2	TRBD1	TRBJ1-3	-	CASSQGGTAISGNTIYF	TGTGCCAGCAGCCAAGGTGGGACAGCAATCTCTGGAAACACCATATATTTT
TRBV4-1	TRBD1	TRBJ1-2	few	CASSQAQDRGRGGYTF	TGCGCCAGCAGCCAAGCTCAAGACAGGGGGCGAGGAGGCTACACCTTC
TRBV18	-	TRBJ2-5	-	CASSPPQFLETQYF	TGTGCCAGCTCACCACCGCAGTTCCTGGAGACCCAGTACTTC
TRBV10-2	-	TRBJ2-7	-	CASSAGNSYEQYF	TGCGCCAGCAGTGCGGGGAACAGCTACGAGCAGTACTTC
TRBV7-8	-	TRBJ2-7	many	CASRPGSSYEQYF	TGTGCCAGCAGGCCCGGGAGCTCCTACGAGCAGTACTTC
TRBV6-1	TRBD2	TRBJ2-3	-	CASSEWGEGDTQYF	TGTGCCAGCAGTGAATGGGGGGAGGGGGATACGCAGTATTTT
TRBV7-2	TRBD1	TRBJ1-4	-	CASSKRTGWTEKLFF	TGTGCCAGCAGCAAAAGGACAGGGTGGACTGAAAAACTGTTTTTT
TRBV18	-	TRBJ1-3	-	CASSPQAGQVSGNTIYF	TGTGCCAGCTCACCTCAAGCAGGCCAGGTCTCTGGAAACACCATATATTTT
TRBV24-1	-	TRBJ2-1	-	CATSEIAQAGEQFF	TGTGCCACCAGTGAAATCGCCCAAGCAGGAGAGCAGTTCTTC
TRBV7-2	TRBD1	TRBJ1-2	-	CASSSPGQGVYGYTF	TGTGCCAGCAGCTCCCCGGGACAGGGAGTTTATGGCTACACCTTC
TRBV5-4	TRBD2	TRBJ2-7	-	CASSLVGGGAPYEQYF	TGTGCCAGCAGCTTGGTAGGCGGGGGGGCCCCCTACGAGCAGTACTTC
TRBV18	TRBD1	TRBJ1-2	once	CASSPPRTGGFGYTF	TGTGCCAGCTCACCACCTCGGACAGGGGGTTTTGGCTACACCTTC
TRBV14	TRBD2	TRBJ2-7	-	CASSRLMGAGGPTEQYF	TGTGCCAGCAGCCGATTAATGGGAGCGGGAGGGCCGACCGAGCAGTACTTC
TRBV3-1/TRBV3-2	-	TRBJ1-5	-	CASSPRGLGQPQHF	TGTGCCAGCAGCCCCCGGGGTTTGGGTCAGCCCCAGCATTTT
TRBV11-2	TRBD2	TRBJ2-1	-	CASSRGLAGAKDEQFF	TGTGCCAGCAGCCGCGGACTAGCGGGGGCCAAGGATGAGCAGTTCTTC
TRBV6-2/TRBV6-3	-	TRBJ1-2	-	CASSYPQGYGYTF	TGTGCCAGCAGTTACCCCCAGGGATATGGCTACACCTTC
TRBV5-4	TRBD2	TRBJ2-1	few	CASSLAGGPSYNEQFF	TGTGCCAGCAGCTTGGCGGGAGGGCCGTCCTACAATGAGCAGTTCTTC
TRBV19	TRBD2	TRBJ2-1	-	CASSAGSGRNNEQFF	TGTGCCAGTAGTGCAGGGAGCGGGAGGAACAATGAGCAGTTCTTC
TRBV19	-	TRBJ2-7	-	CASSSGESRYEQYF	TGTGCCAGTAGTTCCGGGGAATCTAGGTACGAGCAGTACTTC
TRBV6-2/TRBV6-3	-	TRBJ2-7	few	CASSYAPWQISSDEQYF	TGTGCCAGCAGTTACGCCCCCTGGCAGATCTCCTCCGACGAGCAGTACTTC
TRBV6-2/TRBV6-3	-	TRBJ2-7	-	CASSFHGSYEQYF	TGTGCCAGCAGTTTCCACGGCTCCTACGAGCAGTACTTC
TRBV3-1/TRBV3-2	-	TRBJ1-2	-	CASSPTENYGYTF	TGTGCCAGCAGCCCGACTGAAAACTATGGCTACACCTTC
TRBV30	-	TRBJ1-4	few	CAWSRRGDGATNEKLFF	TGTGCCTGGAGTCGCCGAGGAGATGGTGCAACTAATGAAAAACTGTTTTTT
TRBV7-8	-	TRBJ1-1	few	CASSSGNLGNTEAFF	TGTGCCAGCAGCTCCGGGAACCTTGGGAACACTGAAGCTTTCTTT
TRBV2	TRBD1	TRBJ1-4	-	CASSETGAGGASRKLFF	TGTGCCAGCAGTGAAACGGGGGCAGGGGGCGCGTCGAGGAAACTGTTTTTT
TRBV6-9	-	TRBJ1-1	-	CASSYPRGGSNTEAFF	TGTGCCAGCAGTTATCCCCGGGGAGGGTCGAACACTGAAGCTTTCTTT
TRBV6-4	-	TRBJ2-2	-	CASSDQSGHGELFF	TGTGCCAGCAGTGATCAATCAGGGCACGGGGAGCTGTTTTTT
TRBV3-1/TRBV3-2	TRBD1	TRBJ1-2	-	CASRDGGDSYGYTF	TGTGCCAGCAGAGACGGGGGGGACAGCTATGGCTACACCTTC
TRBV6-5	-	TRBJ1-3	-	CASNLEGNTIYF	TGTGCCAGCAATCTGGAGGGGAACACCATATATTTT
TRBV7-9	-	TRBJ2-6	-	CASAGAGANVLTF	TGTGCCAGCGCAGGGGCTGGGGCCAACGTCCTGACTTTC
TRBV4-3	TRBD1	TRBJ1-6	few	CASSHGTGNSPLHF	TGCGCCAGCAGTCACGGGACAGGGAACTCACCCCTCCACTTT
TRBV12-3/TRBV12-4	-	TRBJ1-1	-	CASSYRVTEAFF	TGTGCCAGCAGTTACAGGGTCACTGAAGCTTTCTTT
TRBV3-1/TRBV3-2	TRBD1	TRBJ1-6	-	CASRTGGWNSPLHF	TGTGCCAGCAGAACAGGGGGCTGGAATTCACCCCTCCACTTT
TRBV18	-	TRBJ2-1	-	CASSPQGEVRNEQFF	TGTGCCAGCTCACCACAGGGAGAGGTGAGAAATGAGCAGTTCTTC
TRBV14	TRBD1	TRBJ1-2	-	CASSQWQGVGYTF	TGTGCCAGCAGCCAATGGCAGGGGGTTGGCTACACCTTC
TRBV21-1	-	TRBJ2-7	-	CASSNDRGVYEQYF	TGTGCCAGCAGCAACGACAGGGGGGTCTACGAGCAGTACTTC
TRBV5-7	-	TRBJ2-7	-	CASSLRVAPHLTYEQYF	TGTGCCAGCAGCTTGCGGGTAGCCCCTCACTTAACCTACGAGCAGTACTTC
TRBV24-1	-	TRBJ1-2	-	CATSDAWSYGYTF	TGTGCCACCAGTGATGCGTGGAGCTATGGCTACACCTTC
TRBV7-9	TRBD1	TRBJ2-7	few	CASSSLASGQGLYEQYF	TGTGCCAGCAGCTCTCTGGCGTCCGGACAGGGACTCTACGAGCAGTACTTC
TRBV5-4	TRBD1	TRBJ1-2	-	CASSPGQGPSVGYGYTF	TGTGCCAGCAGCCCTGGACAGGGGCCAAGCGTAGGGTATGGCTACACCTTC
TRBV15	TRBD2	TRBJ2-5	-	CATSTLAGKQETQYF	TGTGCCACCAGCACACTAGCGGGGAAGCAAGAGACCCAGTACTTC
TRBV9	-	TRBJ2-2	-	CASSVGGSGNTGELFF	TGTGCCAGCAGCGTAGGAGGTAGCGGGAACACCGGGGAGCTGTTTTTT